The TCR beta chain under discussion was sequenced for a study of blood T cell repertoires in COVID-19. Background on the study: Samples of COVID-19 (acute and convalescent) were obtained from the United States, Italy and Spain.

V was cut by 2 bases and J by 1 base, with 8 bases left in between. The V gene's germline CDR1 is KGHSH and CDR2 LQKENI. CDR3 length equals 15 residues. Original data processing: Quantification of nucleated cells was approximated via reference gene primer amplification. Here immunoSEQ multiplex PCR was the method, and the copy in TCRdb shows in-frame clones only, minus some. V and J calls and clone size come straight from that table; D and trimming were deduced from the DNA. The data show about 260,000 clones, 75% to 90% seen once. The clonotype comes from a man aged 25-40 years with active or convalescent COVID-19. This rearrangement joins TRBV18 to TRBJ2-2; TRBD2 is a possible D gene (5 bases). Sequenced: peripheral blood. CDR3 loop: CASSPIRENTGELFF. DNA for the CDR3: TGTGCCAGCTCACCAATCCGGGAGAACACCGGGGAGCTGTTTTTT.